This T cell receptor (beta chain) was documented in a study of shared clonotypes between healthy human individuals. About the research overall: Samples came from a couple of female and a few male donors aged 18 to 49.

The V segment lost 11 bases and the J segment 4 bases; nucleotides outside the gene matches: 7. The germline CDR1 and CDR2 sequences are SNHLY and FYNNEI. The CDR3 is made up of 12 amino acids. Among the unsorted PBMC samples, replicate PCRs used roughly 0.3 ug DNA, 25,000 to 35,000 T cell genomes. Using immunoSEQ multiplex PCR, the repertoire was profiled, and TCRdb retains in-frame clones only, with some absent. The sample yields fewer than 700,000 clones, around 78% seen once. The chain recombines TRBV2 with TRBJ1-2; TRBD1 agrees at 7 bases. The sequence was collected from a woman between 40 and 50 years old in good health. Some clones in this sample may be carry-over from other donors' samples. Specimen: PBMCs. CDR3 region: CAGGQDAYGYTF. CDR3 DNA: TGTGCCGGAGGACAGGATGCCTATGGCTACACCTTC.